Listed below are T cell receptor beta chains from one sample, sequenced in a study of T cell repertoires in cytomegalovirus infection. TCRdb used MiXCR to reprocess the reads, holding one entry per CDR3 protein. The data hold roughly 120,000 distinct CDR3 sequences, with around 31% observed a single time. The antigens for these receptors are not known. The sample was CD8+ T cells from cultured PBMCs, taken from culture after CMV antigen stimulation. These TCRs come from a human donor in good health (CMV status not recorded). Some clones in this sample may be carry-over from other donors' samples. CDR3s include the opening cysteine and the closing phenylalanine or tryptophan. The order of the fields is clone size, V gene, J gene, D gene, CDR3 length, CDR3 DNA, CDR3 protein. The D gene is left open where the match is weak. Clone size is not always given. Where it is, it says once, few, many or a class for expanded clones.

-	TRBV3-1	TRBJ1-1	-	14	TGTGCCAGCGGACCAGGGCAGGGGAACACTGAAGCTTTCTTT	CASGPGQGNTEAFF
few	TRBV6-2/TRBV6-3	TRBJ1-5	-	18	TGTGCCAGCAGTTACTCGACCAGGGTAGGAACAAGCAATCAGCCCCAGCATTTT	CASSYSTRVGTSNQPQHF
many	TRBV7-2	TRBJ1-3	-	15	TGTGCCAGCGCATCGCGCCAAGGAGGAGGAAACACCATATATTTT	CASASRQGGGNTIYF
few	TRBV6-5	TRBJ1-5	-	13	TGTGCCAGCAGTGGGCAGTCCAATCAGCCCCAGCATTTT	CASSGQSNQPQHF
many	TRBV5-6	TRBJ2-7	-	15	TGTGCCAGCAGCTTGGGGGACACAGCCCCCTACGAGCAGTACTTC	CASSLGDTAPYEQYF
-	TRBV7-3	TRBJ2-2	-	14	TGTGCCAGCAGCTTAGGCAGGGTGGCCGGGGAGCTGTTTTTT	CASSLGRVAGELFF
few	TRBV11-2	TRBJ2-3	TRBD2	16	TGTGCCAGCAGCTTGGGTGGACTAGCGAGCCGTGGCACGCAGTATTTT	CASSLGGLASRGTQYF
few	TRBV7-7	TRBJ2-2	-	16	TGTGCTAGCAGCTCCCCATCGGGCAGGAACACCGGGGAGCTGTTTTTT	CASSSPSGRNTGELFF
few	TRBV7-9	TRBJ1-2	-	17	TGTGCCAGCAGCTCACGACGGACGAATCACACTAACTATGGCTACACCTTC	CASSSRRTNHTNYGYTF
few	TRBV7-9	TRBJ2-2	TRBD1	17	TGTGCCAGCAGCTATCGGCAAGGGACAGGGGGCACCGGGGAGCTGTTTTTT	CASSYRQGTGGTGELFF
-	TRBV7-8	TRBJ1-2	-	13	TGTGCCAGCAGCTCCGAAATCGCCTATGGCTACACCTTC	CASSSEIAYGYTF
few	TRBV7-2	TRBJ1-1	-	14	TGTGCCAGCAGCTTAGATTGGCCGTACACTGAAGCTTTCTTT	CASSLDWPYTEAFF
-	TRBV27	TRBJ1-2	TRBD1	14	TGTGCCAGCAGAACAGGGGGCGCCGGCTATGGCTACACCTTC	CASRTGGAGYGYTF
-	TRBV6-1	TRBJ2-7	-	14	TGTGCCAGCAGTGAATCCGGGGTCTCCTACGAGCAGTACTTC	CASSESGVSYEQYF
-	TRBV5-1	TRBJ2-7	-	14	TGCGCCAGCAGCTTGGAAGGATCCGGGGACGAGCAGTACTTC	CASSLEGSGDEQYF
-	TRBV9	TRBJ1-3	-	18	TGTGCCAGCAGTCACAACCGACGGTCCCCTTCTTCTGGAAACACCATATATTTT	CASSHNRRSPSSGNTIYF
-	TRBV11-2	TRBJ1-4	-	18	TGTGCCAGCAGCTCCCCGGACATCGGATCTGACCAAAATGAAAAACTGTTTTTT	CASSSPDIGSDQNEKLFF
-	TRBV13	TRBJ1-6	-	18	TGTGCCAGCAGCTTAGAATCTAACCGGCATCCAAGAGATTCACCCCTCCACTTT	CASSLESNRHPRDSPLHF
-	TRBV15	TRBJ1-1	TRBD1	11	TGTGCCACCAGCCGGGACAGTGAAGCTTTCTTT	CATSRDSEAFF
few	TRBV2	TRBJ2-3	TRBD2	13	TGTGCCAGCGCGGGACTAGAGTCAGATACGCAGTATTTT	CASAGLESDTQYF
-	TRBV6-5	TRBJ2-1	TRBD2	15	TGTGCCAGCAGAATACTAGCGGGGTCATACAATGAGCAGTTCTTC	CASRILAGSYNEQFF
-	TRBV12-3/TRBV12-4	TRBJ2-3	-	14	TGTGCCAGCAGATTCGGGGGAAGCACAGATACGCAGTATTTT	CASRFGGSTDTQYF
-	TRBV4-1	TRBJ2-4	-	14	TGCGCCAGCAGCCAAGAGGGTAGCGGCGGGATTCAGTACTTC	CASSQEGSGGIQYF
-	TRBV4-3	TRBJ2-7	TRBD1	17	TGCGCCAGCAGCCACCTGGGGGGAGACAGGGGCTCCTACGAGCAGTACTTC	CASSHLGGDRGSYEQYF
few	TRBV28	TRBJ1-5	TRBD1	16	TGTGCCGGCCAGCCCGGGACAGCTCATAGCAATCAGCCCCAGCATTTT	CAGQPGTAHSNQPQHF
-	TRBV12-5	TRBJ2-3	TRBD1	14	TGTGCTAGTGGAGCAGGGGGCTTTACAGATACGCAGTATTTT	CASGAGGFTDTQYF
many	TRBV7-3	TRBJ2-1	-	14	TGTGCCAGCAGCCCCCCGGGCTTCAATAATGAGCAGTTCTTC	CASSPPGFNNEQFF
few	TRBV24-1	TRBJ2-1	-	17	TGTGCCACCAGTGATCATAGACAGGGACTCTCCTACAATGAGCAGTTCTTC	CATSDHRQGLSYNEQFF
many	TRBV27	TRBJ2-3	-	14	TGTGCCAGCAGTTGGGCTAGGGGAGGAGATACGCAGTATTTT	CASSWARGGDTQYF
-	TRBV27	TRBJ2-2	-	11	TGTGCCAGCAGCCCGTGGTCCGGGGAGCTGTTT	CASSPWSGELF
many	TRBV6-1	TRBJ1-2	-	13	TGTGCCAGCAGCGAAAGGGGAGGGTATGGCTACACCTTC	CASSERGGYGYTF
-	TRBV28	TRBJ2-2	TRBD1	14	TGTGCCAGCGGTAGGACAGGGATAACCGGGGAGCTGTTTTTT	CASGRTGITGELFF
-	TRBV20-1	TRBJ1-6	-	17	TGCAGTGCTAGAGATGTTCTGACATTCGAGTATAATTCACCCCTCCACTTT	CSARDVLTFEYNSPLHF
-	TRBV5-6	TRBJ2-3	TRBD1	15	TGTGCCAGCATGCGGGACAGGGAAAGCACAGATACGCAGTATTTT	CASMRDRESTDTQYF
few	TRBV7-2	TRBJ2-3	TRBD2	16	TGTGCCAGCAGCGAACGTAGCGGGCCCAGCACAGATACGCAGTATTTT	CASSERSGPSTDTQYF
-	TRBV2	TRBJ1-6	TRBD1	15	TGTGCCAGCAGTGATTTAGGGACAGGGGATTCACCCCTCCACTTT	CASSDLGTGDSPLHF
-	TRBV6-2/TRBV6-3	TRBJ1-1	-	13	TGTGCCAGCAGTTCCACAGTGAACACTGAAGCTTTCTTT	CASSSTVNTEAFF
many	TRBV7-9	TRBJ2-3	TRBD2	14	TGTGCCAGCAGCTTTGGACTAGATTCTGATACGCAGTATTTT	CASSFGLDSDTQYF
-	TRBV27	TRBJ2-5	-	16	TGTGCCAGCAGAACCATGGCGGGGGCAGCAGGAGAGACCCAGTACTTC	CASRTMAGAAGETQYF
-	TRBV4-3	TRBJ2-3	-	15	TGCGCCAGCAGCCAAGATAGGCGGGGTTCAGATACGCAGTATTTT	CASSQDRRGSDTQYF
many	TRBV4-1	TRBJ2-1	TRBD2	15	TGCGCCAGCAGCCAAGAAGGGACTAGCGGGGATGAGCAGTTCTTC	CASSQEGTSGDEQFF
few	TRBV5-6	TRBJ2-1	-	14	TGTGCCAGCAGCGAAAAGTGGTCCTACAATGAGCAGTTCTTC	CASSEKWSYNEQFF
-	TRBV4-1	TRBJ2-1	-	15	TGCGCCAGCAGCCAAGTTGGGGGGGCCGGTATTGAGCAGTTCTTC	CASSQVGGAGIEQFF
-	TRBV2	TRBJ2-1	-	11	TGTGCCAGCGCATTCGGCAATGAGCAGTTCTTC	CASAFGNEQFF
-	TRBV20-1	TRBJ2-7	TRBD1	14	TGCAGTGCTGGGGGGGACAGGGAGATAGAAGAGCAGTACTTC	CSAGGDREIEEQYF
-	TRBV10-3	TRBJ2-2	TRBD2	14	TGTGCCATCAGTGCGGCGGGGGAGACCGGGGAGCTGTTTTTT	CAISAAGETGELFF
many	TRBV7-2	TRBJ1-2	-	13	TGTGCCAGCAGCCATTGGACGGACTATGGCTACACCTTC	CASSHWTDYGYTF
-	TRBV19	TRBJ1-5	-	15	TGTGCCAGTAGTCGGACGGGCTATAGCAATCAGCCCCAGCATTTT	CASSRTGYSNQPQHF
many	TRBV6-1	TRBJ1-1	-	16	TGTGCCAGCAGTGACAGCCAATGGGCTGGGAACACTGAAGCTTTCTTT	CASSDSQWAGNTEAFF
-	TRBV28	TRBJ2-7	TRBD1	14	TGTGCCAGCACCCAGGGACAGGGGGCCGACGAGCAGTACTTC	CASTQGQGADEQYF
few	TRBV12-3/TRBV12-4	TRBJ2-5	-	14	TGTGCCAGCAGCTCGGACAGTAGCCAAGAGACCCAGTACTTC	CASSSDSSQETQYF
-	TRBV7-2	TRBJ1-2	-	14	TGTGCCAGCAGCTCGCGACAGGAAAACTATGTCTACACCTTC	CASSSRQENYVYTF
-	TRBV7-2	TRBJ1-5	-	13	TGTGCCAGCAGCACTGGCCTCAATCAGCCCCAGCATTTT	CASSTGLNQPQHF
-	TRBV4-1	TRBJ2-2	-	15	TGCGCCAGCAGCCAGGAACCGACAGTGGCCGGGGAGCTGTTTTTT	CASSQEPTVAGELFF